Below, one T cell receptor (beta chain) is given with its context. Its target is unknown. The record originates from a study of shared clonotypes between healthy human individuals. All participating donors were Caucasian adults from Nashville, Tennessee. Unsorted samples relied on tens of millions of PBMCs, which served as the source of genomic DNA. How the authors handled the data: Junction-only sequences produced by ImmunoSEQ had no quality scores, so filtering differed. Sequencing was performed with immunoSEQ multiplex PCR; in TCRdb, only in-frame clones are kept and a portion is missing. That table is the source of V, J and clone size, and D and trimming were worked out from the DNA. The table lists some 510,000 clones, approximately 85% of them singletons. Germline-derived CDR1 and CDR2 are SGHRS and YFSETQ. The V and J ends lost 9 bases and 2 bases, in that order; junction bases with no gene match: 12. The CDR3 is 15 amino acids.

Study observations and caveats: Researchers sampled blood only, noting tissue repertoires likely differ.

This chain links TRBV5-1 with TRBJ2-3; 7 bases are a match to TRBD2. The receptor comes from a woman in her thirties or forties in good health. Some clones in this sample may be carry-over from other donors' samples. Sequencing was carried out using PBMCs. The DNA for the CDR3 is TGCGCCACCAGAGGGGCGGGGGATAACACAGATACGCAGTATTTT. Translation: CATRGAGDNTDTQYF.